One and the same sample provided the 17 T cell receptor beta chains below, sequenced in a study of technical replicates of blood from a few donors (dated by TCRdb to about 2017). Libraries were prepared through the immunoSEQ multiplex PCR assay. The immuneACCESS repertoire file appears here via TCRdb, limited to in-frame rearrangements. These files lack a portion of the clones; in checked studies, under half of the deficit traces to unresolved V genes, and the cause of the others is not known. The sample table lists roughly 62,000 clones, about 95% of them with a count of one. The top ten clones comprise 3% of the sample. Material: PBMCs. All receptors derive from a human donor in good health. Some clones in this sample may be carry-over from other donors' samples.

This chain links TRBV15 with TRBJ2-7; possibly TRBD1 for D (6 bases). Germline V CDR1 and CDR2: LNHNV, YYDKDF (reference sequence). The V gene lost 2 bases and the J gene lost 3 bases, with 14 bases spanning the gap. The CDR3 loop spans 15 amino acids. This CDR3 reads CATSRNYGQHYEQYF. CDR3 in DNA: TGTGCCACCAGCAGAAACTACGGACAGCACTACGAGCAGTACTTC.

The gene calls are TRBV5-1 and TRBJ2-5; 14 bases line up with TRBD2. In germline, CDR1 is SGHRS, CDR2 YFSETQ. J was trimmed by 2 bases and V by 4 bases; bases with no gene match: 4. CDR3 length: 16 amino acids. The CDR3 spells CASSLGTSGGQETQYF. The CDR3 nucleotides are TGCGCCAGCAGCCTCGGGACTAGCGGGGGTCAAGAGACCCAGTACTTC.

This clone has a handful of counts. V and J are TRBV23-1 and TRBJ2-7; the D gene is possibly TRBD1 (6 bases). TRBV23-1 qualifies as an ORF whose function is uncertain. The CDR3 spans 14 residues. V was pared by 4 bases and J by 2 bases, with 12 bases between. The CDR3 nucleotides read TGCGCCAGCAGTCCTCCGACAGGAACCTACGAGCAGTACTTC. Translating gives CASSPPTGTYEQYF.

The V call is TRBV15, the J call TRBJ1-2; 7 positions agree with TRBD1. Germline loops: CDR1 LNHNV, CDR2 YYDKDF (reference sequence). V lost 0 bases and J lost 9; bases outside the gene matches: 7. This CDR3 contains 14 residues. The CDR3 DNA is TGTGCCACCAGCAGAGATCGACAGGGAGTACGCTACACCTTC. Protein sequence: CATSRDRQGVRYTF.

The CDR3 protein is CASSLVGGRSEAFF. The CDR3 DNA sequence: TGTGCCAGCAGCTTAGTTGGGGGCAGGTCTGAAGCTTTCTTT. V and J are TRBV7-2 and TRBJ1-1, with D maybe TRBD1 (6 bases). CDR1 and CDR2 from the germline V gene are SGHTA and FQGNSA. Trimming cost V 1 base and J 6 bases, with 12 bases left between them. This CDR3 comprises 14 residues.

The chain joins TRBV15 to TRBJ1-1, with TRBD1 matching 9 bases. The V gene's germline CDR1 is LNHNV and CDR2 YYDKDF (reference sequence). V shed 5 bases, J shed 5 bases, and the junction held 6 bases outside the gene matches. The CDR3 consists of 14 residues. The CDR3 reads CATSGSGTGTEAFF. In DNA form, the CDR3 reads TGTGCCACCAGCGGTTCCGGGACAGGGACTGAAGCTTTCTTT.

The chain couples TRBV7-8 to TRBJ2-3, with D possibly being TRBD2 (6 bases). V lost 2 bases and J lost 0, with 12 bases in between. Germline lookup yields CDR1 SGHVS and CDR2 FQNEAQ. This CDR3 has 16 amino acids. The CDR3 here is CASSLRPSASTDTQYF. CDR3 sequence (DNA): TGTGCCAGCAGCTTAAGGCCTAGCGCGAGCACAGATACGCAGTATTTT.

This clone was seen a handful of times. This chain uses TRBV13 with TRBJ2-3, with a weak D call TRBD1 (6 bases). V was clipped by 5 bases and J by 2 bases, with 11 bases between them. Germline V gene sequence: CDR1 PRHDT, CDR2 FYEKMQ (reference sequence). The CDR3 has 14 amino acids. The CDR3 region is CASSGRDTTDTQYF. CDR3 DNA sequence: TGTGCCAGCAGCGGCCGGGACACCACAGATACGCAGTATTTT.

The chain couples TRBV7-9 to TRBJ2-1, with TRBD1 matching 9 bases. CDR3 size: 14 residues. The junction had 5 bases not matched to a gene; V was cut back by 6 bases and J by 5 bases. Per the germline V gene, CDR1 is SEHNR and CDR2 is FQNEAQ (reference sequence). The CDR3 nucleotides are TGTGCCAGCAGTTCTCGGACAGGGGACAATGAGCAGTTCTTC. Protein: CASSSRTGDNEQFF. Based on the CDR3 plus reference TRBV7-9 and TRBJ2-1, the full variable domain is DTGVSQNPRHKITKRGQNVTFRCDPISEHNRLYWYRQTLGQGPEFLTYFQNEAQLEKSRLLSDRFSAERPKGSFSTLEIQRTEQGDSAMYLCASSSRTGDNEQFFGPGTRLTVL.

This clone was found once. This sequence joins TRBV18 and TRBJ1-2; a possible D gene is TRBD1 (6 bases). Trimming stripped 3 bases from V and 7 bases from J, with 21 bases between. Germline V gene data show CDR1 as KGHSH and CDR2 as LQKENI. This CDR3 region has 16 residues. The CDR3 DNA sequence: TGTGCCAGCTCACCTCTACAGGGAAGCGGATCGGGTGGCTACACCTTC. Translating gives CASSPLQGSGSGGYTF.

V gene TRBV7-9 combines with J gene TRBJ2-5; D gene ambiguous. The CDR3 sequence is 13 residues long. Germline V gene lookup returns CDR1 SEHNR and CDR2 FQNEAQ (reference sequence). V gave up 4 bases and J gave up 0 bases, with 6 bases separating them. The CDR3 loop reads CASSYENQETQYF. Here the CDR3 DNA reads TGTGCCAGCAGCTATGAGAACCAAGAGACCCAGTACTTC.

The chain couples TRBV11-3 to TRBJ2-1, with TRBD1 matching 7 bases. This CDR3 comprises 14 residues. V lost 4 bases, J lost 8 bases, and 8 bases stayed unmatched. CDR1 is SGHNT, CDR2 YENEEA, per germline. The CDR3 region is CASSSYRGGDEQFF. For the CDR3, the DNA is TGTGCCAGCAGCTCGTACAGGGGTGGGGATGAGCAGTTCTTC.

V gene TRBV15 combines with J gene TRBJ2-3; D remains unclear. Between the trimmed V and J ends, which lost 0 bases and 3 bases, there was a span of 4 bases. The germline V gene encodes CDR1 LNHNV and CDR2 YYDKDF (reference sequence). The CDR3 has 13 amino acids. The CDR3 coding sequence is TGTGCCACCAGCAGAGATAGAACAGATACGCAGTATTTT. It yields the protein CATSRDRTDTQYF.

This clone was seen only a few times. The CDR3 spells CATSRGGNPGGPAFF. For the CDR3, the DNA is TGTGCCACCAGCAGGGGTGGGAACCCCGGGGGTCCGGCTTTCTTT. V and J are TRBV15 and TRBJ1-1; tentative D call: TRBD1 (5 bases). The CDR3 consists of 15 residues. The V end lost 3 bases, the J end lost 11 bases, and 22 bases lay between the germline ends. The V gene's germline CDR1 is LNHNV and CDR2 YYDKDF (reference sequence).

The chain has TRBV15 and TRBJ2-1; 8 positions match TRBD1. Germline CDR1 LNHNV, CDR2 YYDKDF (reference sequence). CDR3 length: 14 residues. Unmatched junction bases numbered 3, after V lost 1 base and J lost 7 bases. The CDR3 DNA reads as TGTGCCACCAGCAGAGGGCAGGGGGCAAATGAGCAGTTCTTC. Amino acid sequence: CATSRGQGANEQFF.

This rearrangement joins TRBV5-6 to TRBJ2-3; 7 bases align to TRBD2. J lost 2 bases, V lost 4 bases, and 7 bases had no gene match. The CDR3 sequence is 15 residues long. CDR1 is SGHDT and CDR2 is YYEEEE in the germline V gene. CDR3 DNA: TGTGCCAGCAGCCTGCGGGGGTACCTCACAGATACGCAGTATTTT. This codes for CASSLRGYLTDTQYF.

The chain joins TRBV5-1 to TRBJ1-2; D may be TRBD1 (6 bases). Germline CDR1 and CDR2: SGHRS and YFSETQ. This CDR3 has 16 residues. The germline V and J ends were trimmed by 0 bases and 0 bases, with 12 bases remaining between them. The CDR3 spells CASSLVQGHPNYGYTF. CDR3 in DNA: TGCGCCAGCAGCTTGGTCCAGGGGCATCCTAACTATGGCTACACCTTC.